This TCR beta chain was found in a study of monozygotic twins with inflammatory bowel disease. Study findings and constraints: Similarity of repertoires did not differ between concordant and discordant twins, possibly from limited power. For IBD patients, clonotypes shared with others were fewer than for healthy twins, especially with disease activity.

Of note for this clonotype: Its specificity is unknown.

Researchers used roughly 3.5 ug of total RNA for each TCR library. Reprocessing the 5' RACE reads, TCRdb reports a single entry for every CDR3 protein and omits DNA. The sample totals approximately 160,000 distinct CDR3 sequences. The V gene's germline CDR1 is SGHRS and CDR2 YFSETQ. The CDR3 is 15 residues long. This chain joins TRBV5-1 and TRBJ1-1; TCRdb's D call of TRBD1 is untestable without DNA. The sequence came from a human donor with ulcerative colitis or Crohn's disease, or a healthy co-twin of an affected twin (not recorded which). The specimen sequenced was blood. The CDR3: CASSLAFILGGQAFF.